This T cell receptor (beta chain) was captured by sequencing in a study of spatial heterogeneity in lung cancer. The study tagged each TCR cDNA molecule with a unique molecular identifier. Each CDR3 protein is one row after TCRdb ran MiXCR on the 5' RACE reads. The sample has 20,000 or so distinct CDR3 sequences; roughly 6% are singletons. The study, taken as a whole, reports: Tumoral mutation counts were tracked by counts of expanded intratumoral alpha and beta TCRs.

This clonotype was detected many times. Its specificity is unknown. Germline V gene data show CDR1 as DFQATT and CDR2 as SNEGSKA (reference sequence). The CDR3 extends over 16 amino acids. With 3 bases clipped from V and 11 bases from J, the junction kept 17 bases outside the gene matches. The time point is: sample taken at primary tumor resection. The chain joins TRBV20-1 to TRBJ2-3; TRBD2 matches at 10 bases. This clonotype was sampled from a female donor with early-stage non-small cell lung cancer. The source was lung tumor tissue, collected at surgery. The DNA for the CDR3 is TGCAGTGCTAGTATCAGCGGGAGGGCCCTCGTGAGGGGGCAGTATTTT. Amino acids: CSASISGRALVRGQYF.